The 9 T cell receptor beta chains presented below share a single source sample, sequenced in a study of neoadjuvant anti-PD-1 for oral cavity cancer. TCRdb's copy holds only in-frame clones and misses some; the assay was immunoSEQ multiplex PCR. The data contain about 72,000 clones, around four fifths of them seen just once; the ten biggest clones take up about 3.4%. Sample: PBMCs, taken before nivolumab (anti-PD-1) treatment. All receptors come from a person aged 35-79 years with oral cavity squamous cell carcinoma.

CDR3 amino acids: CASSTGQGSPLNIQYF. The CDR3 nucleotides are TGTGCCAGTAGTACGGGACAGGGGAGTCCCTTAAACATTCAGTACTTC. The chain carries TRBV19 and TRBJ2-4; 10 nucleotides align to TRBD1. V shed 4 bases, J shed 6 bases, and the junction held 9 bases outside the gene matches. The CDR3 has 16 amino acids. From germline, CDR1 is LNHDA and CDR2 SQIVND (reference sequence). Full variable domain (rest looked up from reference TRBV19 and TRBJ2-4): DGGITQSPKYLFRKEGQNVTLSCEQNLNHDAMYWYRQDPGQGLRLIYYSQIVNDFQKGDIAEGYSVSREKKESFPLTVTSAQKNPTAFYLCASSTGQGSPLNIQYFGAGTRLSVL.

The chain has TRBV5-1 and TRBJ2-2; the match to TRBD1 covers 9 bases. V shed 4 bases, J shed 1 base, and the junction held 5 bases outside the gene matches. This CDR3 spans 16 amino acids. Germline V lookup: CDR1 SGHRS, CDR2 YFSETQ. CDR3 sequence reads: CASSLWGQGNTGELFF. The CDR3 region has the DNA TGCGCCAGCAGCCTGTGGGGACAGGGGAACACCGGGGAGCTGTTTTTT.

The chain employs TRBV2 and TRBJ1-2; TRBD1 is a possible D gene (6 bases). Germline V gene lookup returns CDR1 SNHLY and CDR2 FYNNEI. The CDR3 has 14 residues. V shed 10 bases and J shed 4 bases, with 19 bases lying between them. CDR3 DNA: TGTGCCACCAGGTTGGGCGGGACAACCTATGGCTACACCTTC. It yields the protein CATRLGGTTYGYTF.

Notes on this clone: At one end, the junction sequence differs from germline, possibly due to a read error. Other DNA sequences of this sample code for an identical CDR3. V usage is TRBV10-3 and J usage is TRBJ1-1; D is ambiguous. Germline V lookup: CDR1 ENHRY, CDR2 SYGVKD. The CDR3 is 11 residues long. The CDR3 coding sequence is TGCGCCATCAGTGACGGGACTGAAGCTTTCTTT. This sequence encodes CAISDGTEAFF.

This chain links TRBV6-1 with TRBJ1-5; D not certain. Looked up from germline, CDR1 is MNHNS and CDR2 is SASEGT. The CDR3 spans 17 residues. V dropped 0 bases and J dropped 0 bases, with 12 bases sitting between them. The CDR3 DNA follows: TGTGCCAGCAGTGAAGCGGCTGGTATAACTAGCAATCAGCCCCAGCATTTT. It translates to CASSEAAGITSNQPQHF.

The gene calls are TRBV2 and TRBJ2-7; 10 positions match TRBD1. V shed 8 bases, J shed 4 bases, and the junction held 5 bases outside the gene matches. The CDR3 covers 13 residues. Germline loops: CDR1 SNHLY, CDR2 FYNNEI. CDR3 DNA sequence: TGTGCCAGCGACAGGGGGCGCGGGTACGAGCAGTACTTC. It encodes CASDRGRGYEQYF. Full variable domain (rest looked up from reference TRBV2 and TRBJ2-7): EPEVTQTPSHQVTQMGQEVILRCVPISNHLYFYWYRQILGQKVEFLVSFYNNEISEKSEIFDDQFSVERPDGSNFTLKIRSTKLEDSAMYFCASDRGRGYEQYFGPGTRLTVT.

The V and J genes are TRBV7-2 and TRBJ1-3; possibly TRBD1 for D (6 bases). Deletions cut 4 bases from V and 4 bases from J, with 14 bases between. Germline CDR1 SGHTA, CDR2 FQGNSA. The CDR3 loop spans 15 amino acids. DNA of the CDR3: TGTGCCAGCAGCTCAAATACAGGGTACGGAAACACCATATATTTT. Its translation is CASSSNTGYGNTIYF.

CDR3 in amino acids: CASSLEQGNEKLFF. The CDR3, as DNA: TGCGCCAGCAGCTTGGAGCAGGGGAACGAAAAACTGTTTTTT. The chain couples TRBV5-1 to TRBJ1-4; a weak D match, TRBD1 (6 bases). There are 14 residues in the CDR3. V was trimmed by 0 bases and J by 8 bases, leaving 11 bases between them. Germline V gene lookup returns CDR1 SGHRS and CDR2 YFSETQ.

This clone occurred once. The V and J genes are TRBV18 and TRBJ1-1; 9 bases match TRBD1. The ends lost 4 bases at V and 6 bases at J; junction bases unmatched: 0. This CDR3 is built from 12 residues. Germline-derived CDR1 and CDR2 are KGHSH and LQKENI. This CDR3 reads CASSRDRAEAFF. The CDR3, as DNA: TGTGCCAGCTCACGGGACAGGGCTGAAGCTTTCTTT.